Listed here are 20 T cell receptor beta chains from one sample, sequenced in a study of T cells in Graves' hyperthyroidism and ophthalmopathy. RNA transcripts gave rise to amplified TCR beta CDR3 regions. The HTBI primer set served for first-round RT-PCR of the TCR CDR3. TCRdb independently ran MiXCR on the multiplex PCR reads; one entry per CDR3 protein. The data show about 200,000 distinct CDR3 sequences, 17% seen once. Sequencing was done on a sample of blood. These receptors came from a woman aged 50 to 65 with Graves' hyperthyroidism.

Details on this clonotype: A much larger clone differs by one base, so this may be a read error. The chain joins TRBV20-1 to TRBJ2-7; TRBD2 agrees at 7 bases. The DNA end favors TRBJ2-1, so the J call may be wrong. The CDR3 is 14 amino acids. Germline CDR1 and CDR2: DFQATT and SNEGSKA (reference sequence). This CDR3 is CSVFSGYPSYEQFF. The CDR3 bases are TGCAGTGTATTTAGCGGGTATCCCTCCTACGAGCAGTTCTTC.

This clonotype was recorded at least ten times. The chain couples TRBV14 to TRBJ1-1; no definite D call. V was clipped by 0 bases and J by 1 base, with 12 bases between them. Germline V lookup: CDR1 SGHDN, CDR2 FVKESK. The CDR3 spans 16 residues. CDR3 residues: CASSQDPFGRNTEAFF. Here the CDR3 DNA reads TGTGCCAGCAGCCAAGACCCATTCGGCAGGAACACTGAAGCTTTCTTT. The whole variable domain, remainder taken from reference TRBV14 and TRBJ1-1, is EAGVTQFPSHSVIEKGQTVTLRCDPISGHDNLYWYRRVMGKEIKFLLHFVKESKQDESGMPNNRFLAERTGGTYSTLKVQPAELEDSGVYFCASSQDPFGRNTEAFFGQGTRLTVV.

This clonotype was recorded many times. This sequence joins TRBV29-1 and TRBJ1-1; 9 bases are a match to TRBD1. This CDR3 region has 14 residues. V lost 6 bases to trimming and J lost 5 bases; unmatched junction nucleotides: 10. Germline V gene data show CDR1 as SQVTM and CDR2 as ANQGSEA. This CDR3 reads CSVASYGQGTEAFF. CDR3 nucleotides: TGCAGCGTCGCATCATACGGACAGGGGACTGAAGCTTTCTTT.

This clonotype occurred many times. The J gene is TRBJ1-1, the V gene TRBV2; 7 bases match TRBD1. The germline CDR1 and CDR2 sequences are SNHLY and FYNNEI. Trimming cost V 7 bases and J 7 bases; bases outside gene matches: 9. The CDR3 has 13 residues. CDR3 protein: CASNFRGEVEAFF. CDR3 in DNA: TGTGCCAGCAACTTCAGGGGGGAGGTTGAAGCTTTCTTT. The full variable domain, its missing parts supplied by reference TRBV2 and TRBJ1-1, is EPEVTQTPSHQVTQMGQEVILRCVPISNHLYFYWYRQILGQKVEFLVSFYNNEISEKSEIFDDQFSVERPDGSNFTLKIRSTKLEDSAMYFCASNFRGEVEAFFGQGTRLTVV.

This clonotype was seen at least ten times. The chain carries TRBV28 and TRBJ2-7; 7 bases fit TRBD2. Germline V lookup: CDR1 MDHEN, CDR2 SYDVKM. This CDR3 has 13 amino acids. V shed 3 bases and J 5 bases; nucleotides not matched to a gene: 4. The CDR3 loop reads CASSLGGYDEQYF. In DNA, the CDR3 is TGTGCCAGCAGTTTGGGGGGGTACGACGAGCAGTACTTC. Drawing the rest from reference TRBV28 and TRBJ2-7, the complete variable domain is DVKVTQSSRYLVKRTGEKVFLECVQDMDHENMFWYRQDPGLGLRLIYFSYDVKMKEKGDIPEGYSVSREKKERFSLILESASTNQTSMYLCASSLGGYDEQYFGPGTRLTVT.

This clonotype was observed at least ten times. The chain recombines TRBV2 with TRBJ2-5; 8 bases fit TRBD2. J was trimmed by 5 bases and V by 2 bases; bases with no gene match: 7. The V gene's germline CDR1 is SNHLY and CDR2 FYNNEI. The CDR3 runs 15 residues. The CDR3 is CASSELSGAQETQYF. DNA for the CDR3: TGTGCCAGCAGTGAACTTAGCGGGGCCCAGGAGACCCAGTACTTC.

The CDR3 loop reads CASTEGTGGFSGRTGELFF. CDR3 sequence (DNA): TGTGCCAGCACGGAAGGGACAGGGGGGTTTAGTGGTCGGACCGGGGAGCTGTTTTTT. The gene calls are TRBV6-1 and TRBJ2-2, with 11 nucleotides matching TRBD1. The CDR3 is made up of 19 amino acids. Germline CDR1 MNHNS, CDR2 SASEGT. Losses at the gene ends were 7 bases for V and 5 bases for J; bases not matched to a gene: 18.

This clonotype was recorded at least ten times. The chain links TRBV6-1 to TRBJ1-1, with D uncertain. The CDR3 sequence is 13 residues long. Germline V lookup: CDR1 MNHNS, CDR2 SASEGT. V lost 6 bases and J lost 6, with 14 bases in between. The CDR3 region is CASSPGSRSEAFF. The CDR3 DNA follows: TGTGCCAGCAGCCCGGGCTCCCGATCTGAAGCTTTCTTT.

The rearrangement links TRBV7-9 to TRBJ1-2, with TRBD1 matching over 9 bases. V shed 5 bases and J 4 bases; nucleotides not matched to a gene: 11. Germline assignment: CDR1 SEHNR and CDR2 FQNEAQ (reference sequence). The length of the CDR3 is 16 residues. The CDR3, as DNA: TGTGCCAGCAGCCCACTATCGGGACAGGGTGCCTATGGCTACACCTTC. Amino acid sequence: CASSPLSGQGAYGYTF.

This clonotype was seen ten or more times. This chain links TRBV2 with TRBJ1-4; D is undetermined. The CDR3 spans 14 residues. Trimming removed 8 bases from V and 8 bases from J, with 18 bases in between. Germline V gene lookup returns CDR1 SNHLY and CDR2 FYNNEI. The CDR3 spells CASARSAPREKLFF. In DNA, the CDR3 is TGTGCCAGCGCTCGCAGCGCGCCGAGGGAAAAACTGTTTTTT. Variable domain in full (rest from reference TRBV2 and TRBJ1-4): EPEVTQTPSHQVTQMGQEVILRCVPISNHLYFYWYRQILGQKVEFLVSFYNNEISEKSEIFDDQFSVERPDGSNFTLKIRSTKLEDSAMYFCASARSAPREKLFFGSGTQLSVL.

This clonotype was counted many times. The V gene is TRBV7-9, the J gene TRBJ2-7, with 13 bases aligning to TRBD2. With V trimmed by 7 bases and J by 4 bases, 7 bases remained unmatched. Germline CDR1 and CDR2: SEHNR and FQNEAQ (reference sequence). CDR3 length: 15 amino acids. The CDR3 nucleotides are TGTGCCAGCACTGGAGGACTAGCGGGAGTTTACGAGCAGTACTTC. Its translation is CASTGGLAGVYEQYF. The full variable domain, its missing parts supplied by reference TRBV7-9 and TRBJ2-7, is DTGVSQNPRHKITKRGQNVTFRCDPISEHNRLYWYRQTLGQGPEFLTYFQNEAQLEKSRLLSDRFSAERPKGSFSTLEIQRTEQGDSAMYLCASTGGLAGVYEQYFGPGTRLTVT.

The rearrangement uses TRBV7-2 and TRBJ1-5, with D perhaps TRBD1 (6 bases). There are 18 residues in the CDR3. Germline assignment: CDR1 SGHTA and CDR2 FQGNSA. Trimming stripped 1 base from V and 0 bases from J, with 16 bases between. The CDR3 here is CASSLGGTTLYSNQPQHF. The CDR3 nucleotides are TGTGCCAGCAGCTTAGGAGGGACAACCTTATATAGCAATCAGCCCCAGCATTTT.

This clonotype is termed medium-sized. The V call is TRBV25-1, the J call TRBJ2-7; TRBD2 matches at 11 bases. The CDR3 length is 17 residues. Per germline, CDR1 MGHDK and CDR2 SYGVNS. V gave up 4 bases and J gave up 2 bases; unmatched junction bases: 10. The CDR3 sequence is CASSVKGTSGNPYEQYF. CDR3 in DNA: TGTGCCAGCAGTGTAAAAGGGACTAGCGGCAACCCCTACGAGCAGTACTTC.

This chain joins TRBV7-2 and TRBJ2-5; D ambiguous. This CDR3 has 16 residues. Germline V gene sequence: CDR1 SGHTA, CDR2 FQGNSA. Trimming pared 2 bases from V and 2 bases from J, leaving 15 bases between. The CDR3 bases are TGTGCCAGCAGCTTAAGGGTACTAAACCCTCAAGAGACCCAGTACTTC. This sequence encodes CASSLRVLNPQETQYF.

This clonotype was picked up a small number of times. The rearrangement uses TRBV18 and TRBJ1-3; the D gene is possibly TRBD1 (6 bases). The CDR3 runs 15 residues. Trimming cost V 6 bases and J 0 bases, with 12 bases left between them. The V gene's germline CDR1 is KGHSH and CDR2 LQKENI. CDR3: CASSRQEHSGNTIYF. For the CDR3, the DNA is TGTGCCAGCTCTCGACAGGAGCACTCTGGAAACACCATATATTTT.

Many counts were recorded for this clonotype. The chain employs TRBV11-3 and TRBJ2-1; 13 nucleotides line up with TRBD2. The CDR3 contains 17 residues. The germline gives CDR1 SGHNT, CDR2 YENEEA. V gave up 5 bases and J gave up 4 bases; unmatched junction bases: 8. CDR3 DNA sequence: TGTGCCAGCAGCCCCCGGACTAGCGGGAGCGGTTACAATGAGCAGTTCTTC. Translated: CASSPRTSGSGYNEQFF.

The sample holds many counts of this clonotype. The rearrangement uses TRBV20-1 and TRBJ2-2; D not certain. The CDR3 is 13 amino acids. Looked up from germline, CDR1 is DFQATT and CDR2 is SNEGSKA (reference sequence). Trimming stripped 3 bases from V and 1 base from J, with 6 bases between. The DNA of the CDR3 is TGCAGTGCTAGTGAAGGGAACACCGGGGAGCTGTTTTTT. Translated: CSASEGNTGELFF.

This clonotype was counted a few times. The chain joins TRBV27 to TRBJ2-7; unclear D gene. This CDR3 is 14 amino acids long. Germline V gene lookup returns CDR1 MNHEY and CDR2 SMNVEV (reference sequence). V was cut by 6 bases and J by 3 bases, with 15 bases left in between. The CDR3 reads CASSPAGRDYEQYF. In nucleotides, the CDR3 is TGTGCCAGCAGCCCCGCCGGTAGGGACTACGAGCAGTACTTC.

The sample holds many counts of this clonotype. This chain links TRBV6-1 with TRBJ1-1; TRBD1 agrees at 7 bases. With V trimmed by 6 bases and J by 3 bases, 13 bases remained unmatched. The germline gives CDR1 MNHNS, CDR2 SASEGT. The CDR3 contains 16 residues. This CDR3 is CASRETGTTGDTEAFF. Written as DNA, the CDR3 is TGTGCCAGCAGGGAGACAGGGACTACTGGAGACACTGAAGCTTTCTTT.

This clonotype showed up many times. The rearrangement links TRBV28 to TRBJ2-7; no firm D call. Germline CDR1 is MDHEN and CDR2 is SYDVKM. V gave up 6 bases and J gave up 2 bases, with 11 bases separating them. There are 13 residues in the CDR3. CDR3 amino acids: CASSEQPAYEQYF. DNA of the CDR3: TGTGCCAGCAGCGAACAGCCCGCCTACGAGCAGTACTTC. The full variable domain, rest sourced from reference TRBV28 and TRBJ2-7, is DVKVTQSSRYLVKRTGEKVFLECVQDMDHENMFWYRQDPGLGLRLIYFSYDVKMKEKGDIPEGYSVSREKKERFSLILESASTNQTSMYLCASSEQPAYEQYFGPGTRLTVT.